One sample yielded the 31 T cell receptor beta chains listed below, sequenced in a study of blood T cells in healthy people across ages. The use of a sample-barcoded 5' primer and a J-beta primer mix characterized a second PCR of roughly 7 to 12 cycles. TCRdb called the 5' RACE reads again in MiXCR, with one record for every CDR3 protein. The data contain about 2 million distinct CDR3 sequences, around half of them seen just once; the ten biggest clones take up about 2.1%. The sequencing input was blood. All receptors derive from a woman in her 40s in good health.

The CDR3 nucleotides read TGCAGTGCTAGGGTCGGGACAGGGGGAAGGACAGATACGCAGTATTTT. Translating gives CSARVGTGGRTDTQYF. The rearrangement joins TRBV20-1 to TRBJ2-3; 11 nucleotides agree with TRBD1. CDR1 DFQATT and CDR2 SNEGSKA come from the germline V gene (reference sequence). The J segment lost 3 bases and the V segment lost 3 bases, leaving 8 bases of the junction unmatched. The CDR3 is 16 amino acids.

The chain joins TRBV6-2 or TRBV6-3 to TRBJ1-5, with a tentative D call TRBD1 (5 bases). This CDR3 is 16 amino acids long. Germline V gene data show CDR1 as MNHEY and CDR2 as SVGEGT. V gave up 6 bases and J gave up 5 bases, with 20 bases separating them. Here the CDR3 DNA reads TGTGCCAGCAGCCCCATGAGAAGGGGACGGGATCAGCCCCAGCATTTT. Translated: CASSPMRRGRDQPQHF.

This clonotype has only a few counts. The chain combines TRBV7-9 with TRBJ2-1, with D possibly TRBD2 on 5 matching bases. The germline V and J ends were trimmed by 0 bases and 3 bases, with 15 bases remaining between them. The germline V gene has CDR1 SEHNR and CDR2 FQNEAQ (reference sequence). The CDR3 covers 17 residues. The CDR3 DNA sequence: TGTGCCAGCAGCTTAGCGATAGAGGGTCCCCTCTACAATGAGCAGTTCTTC. Translation gives CASSLAIEGPLYNEQFF. Supplemented by reference TRBV7-9 and TRBJ2-1, the full variable domain reads DTGVSQNPRHKITKRGQNVTFRCDPISEHNRLYWYRQTLGQGPEFLTYFQNEAQLEKSRLLSDRFSAERPKGSFSTLEIQRTEQGDSAMYLCASSLAIEGPLYNEQFFGPGTRLTVL.

This clonotype was observed a handful of times. This chain joins TRBV12-3 or TRBV12-4 and TRBJ1-5; maybe TRBD1 (5 bases). V gave up 6 bases and J gave up 1 base, with 13 bases separating them. This CDR3 has 15 amino acids. The CDR3 coding sequence is TGTGCCAGCAGCCGGGGGGGATCCAGCAATCAGCCCCAGCATTTT. Protein sequence: CASSRGGSSNQPQHF.

This chain links TRBV12-3 or TRBV12-4 with TRBJ2-1; unclear D gene. V shed 4 bases and J shed 6 bases, with 10 bases lying between them. The CDR3 is 13 amino acids. In DNA form, the CDR3 reads TGTGCCAGCAGTTCGACACGGATCAATGAGCAGTTCTTC. Translating it yields CASSSTRINEQFF.

V is TRBV7-9 and J is TRBJ1-6; D not resolved. The V gene's germline CDR1 is SEHNR and CDR2 FQNEAQ (reference sequence). V lost 8 bases, J lost 7 bases, and 18 bases lay in between. The CDR3 runs 15 residues. The CDR3 spells CASAPPDGGNSPLHF. CDR3 DNA sequence: TGTGCCAGCGCCCCCCCGGACGGAGGCAATTCACCCCTCCACTTT.

Ten or more counts support this clonotype. The V gene is TRBV14, the J gene TRBJ2-1, with 9 nucleotides matching TRBD1. The CDR3 contains 13 residues. J gave up 7 bases and V 5 bases, and 3 bases lay outside the gene matches. Germline values: CDR1 SGHDN, CDR2 FVKESK. The CDR3 region is CASSWDRVNEQFF. The DNA of the CDR3 is TGTGCCAGCAGCTGGGACAGGGTGAATGAGCAGTTCTTC.

This CDR3 reads CASSLETGGSYNEQFF. The CDR3 coding sequence is TGTGCCAGCAGCTTAGAGACAGGGGGCTCCTACAATGAGCAGTTCTTC. The V and J genes are TRBV11-2 and TRBJ2-1, with 9 bases lining up with TRBD1. CDR1 is SGHAT, CDR2 FQNNGV, per germline. V trimming: 0 bases; J trimming: 0 bases; junction bases outside the gene matches: 0. The CDR3 has 16 residues.

With respect to this clonotype: Compared with germline, one end of the junction differs, possibly owing to a read error. The J gene is TRBJ2-3, the V gene TRBV11-1, with 7 positions matching TRBD1. CDR3 length equals 15 residues. Germline values: CDR1 SGHAT, CDR2 FQDESV (reference sequence). The CDR3 loop is CAGSPTEGAEDTQYF. CDR3 nucleotides: TGTGCCGGCAGCCCCACCGAGGGGGCAGAAGATACGCAGTATTTT.

The rearrangement uses TRBV4-2 and TRBJ2-3, with 7 bases fitting TRBD2. The ends lost 0 bases at V and 1 base at J; junction bases unmatched: 4. The CDR3 loop spans 16 amino acids. The germline CDR1 and CDR2 sequences are LGHNA and YNFKEQ. The CDR3 DNA sequence: TGTGCCAGCAGCCAAGAGACTAGCTCGGGCACAGATACGCAGTATTTT. Protein product: CASSQETSSGTDTQYF.

CDR3 DNA sequence: TGTGCCAGCAGGTCCAATAACTATGGCTACACCTTC. It encodes CASRSNNYGYTF. This chain connects TRBV2 to TRBJ1-2, with D unclear. Trimming pared 6 bases from V and 1 base from J, leaving 6 bases between. The V gene's germline CDR1 is SNHLY and CDR2 FYNNEI. This CDR3 has 12 amino acids.

V and J are TRBV6-5 and TRBJ1-1, with 7 bases fitting TRBD1. V lost 2 bases to trimming and J lost 5 bases; unmatched junction nucleotides: 8. The CDR3 loop spans 15 amino acids. CDR1 MNHEY and CDR2 SVGAGI come from the germline V gene. The CDR3 DNA follows: TGTGCCAGCAGTTACAGGGGGCTAGGTGGGACTGAAGCTTTCTTT. Residues: CASSYRGLGGTEAFF.

This chain links TRBV12-3 or TRBV12-4 with TRBJ1-6, with D hard to call. There are 14 residues in the CDR3. Trimming took off 3 bases at V and 5 bases at J, with 8 bases between the two ends. The CDR3 DNA sequence: TGTGCCAGCAGTTTGGGCGGTCATAATTCACCCCTCCACTTT. Protein sequence: CASSLGGHNSPLHF.

The genes are TRBV3-1 and TRBJ2-7, with TRBD2 identical over 7 bases. Per the germline V gene, CDR1 is LGHDT and CDR2 is YNNKEL (reference sequence). The CDR3 has 15 residues. V dropped 2 bases and J dropped 0; count of bases not matched to a gene: 4. In nucleotides, the CDR3 is TGTGCCAGCAGCCAACCTAGCGGTGACTCCTACGAGCAGTACTTC. Protein sequence: CASSQPSGDSYEQYF.

This clonotype was counted only a few times. For the CDR3, the DNA is TGCAGCGTTGACAGGGTGGCTCATGAGCAGTTCTTC. As protein: CSVDRVAHEQFF. The chain links TRBV29-1 to TRBJ2-1, with D maybe TRBD1 (5 bases). CDR3 size: 12 residues. Per germline, CDR1 SQVTM and CDR2 ANQGSEA. The V end was cut by 3 bases, the J end by 8 bases, with 11 bases between.

This clonotype was seen a handful of times. V usage is TRBV4-1 and J usage is TRBJ2-7, with 7 bases matching TRBD1. The V segment lost 0 bases and the J segment 6 bases; nucleotides outside the gene matches: 17. CDR1 is MGHRA, CDR2 YSYEKL, per germline. CDR3 length: 18 amino acids. For the CDR3, the DNA is TGCGCCAGCAGCCAAGAGGACCAGCCTAGGACAGGACGGGGCGAGCAGTACTTC. Translating gives CASSQEDQPRTGRGEQYF.

The genes are TRBV6-2 or TRBV6-3 and TRBJ2-2; 7 positions match TRBD1. Losses at the gene ends were 2 bases for V and 6 bases for J; bases not matched to a gene: 12. Germline V gene sequence: CDR1 MNHEY, CDR2 SVGEGT. This CDR3 is built from 17 residues. As DNA, the CDR3 is TGTGCCAGCAGTTACGTCCCAGGGACAGCGGACCCCGGGGAGCTGTTTTTT. Translated, it gives CASSYVPGTADPGELFF.

The rearrangement uses TRBV7-2 and TRBJ2-4, with no clear D. The V gene's germline CDR1 is SGHTA and CDR2 FQGNSA. This CDR3 region has 14 residues. Trimming stripped 7 bases from V and 5 bases from J, with 15 bases between. CDR3 bases: TGTGCCAGCACCCCTGGGGTCGGTCAAAACATTCAGTACTTC. Translating it yields CASTPGVGQNIQYF.

This chain uses TRBV7-2 with TRBJ1-1; 8 bases are shared with TRBD1. Germline CDR1 and CDR2: SGHTA and FQGNSA. The CDR3 runs 13 residues. The V and J ends lost 5 bases and 6 bases, in that order; junction bases with no gene match: 5. The CDR3 DNA reads as TGTGCCAGCAGCCCACAGGGGGGACCTGAAGCTTTCTTT. This codes for CASSPQGGPEAFF.

This clonotype was detected only once. The V call is TRBV3-1, the J call TRBJ2-4; a weak D match, TRBD1 (7 bases). Trimming stripped 4 bases from V and 1 base from J, with 14 bases between. Germline values: CDR1 LGHDT, CDR2 YNNKEL (reference sequence). This CDR3 spans 16 amino acids. The CDR3, as DNA: TGTGCCAGCAGCCTGACAGGGACTGCGGCCAAAAACATTCAGTACTTC. Amino acids: CASSLTGTAAKNIQYF.

This clonotype is a singleton in its sample. This chain uses TRBV3-1 with TRBJ2-2; possible D gene TRBD2, 6 bases. The germline V gene encodes CDR1 LGHDT and CDR2 YNNKEL (reference sequence). The CDR3 consists of 15 residues. V dropped 4 bases and J dropped 8 bases, with 17 bases sitting between them. The CDR3 coding sequence is TGTGCCAGCAGCCCGCCTGGGGGAGGCGCTGGGGAGCTGTTTTTT. Encoded protein: CASSPPGGGAGELFF.

This clonotype was seen a handful of times. The V gene is TRBV28, the J gene TRBJ2-4, with 8 bases lining up with TRBD1. This CDR3 region has 16 residues. J gave up 4 bases and V 1 base, and 6 bases lay outside the gene matches. Germline CDR1 reads MDHEN; CDR2 reads SYDVKM. The CDR3 DNA is TGTGCCAGCAGTTTATCCGGGACAGGATATAAAAACATTCAGTACTTC. Residues: CASSLSGTGYKNIQYF.

The chain has TRBV29-1 and TRBJ1-1; a weak D match, TRBD1 (5 bases). Trimming removed 6 bases from V and 4 bases from J, with 12 bases in between. The CDR3 loop spans 12 amino acids. Germline CDR1 is SQVTM and CDR2 is ANQGSEA. CDR3 sequence reads: CSVSGVGTEAFF. The CDR3 DNA is TGCAGCGTGTCGGGGGTGGGCACTGAAGCTTTCTTT.

This clonotype appeared a single time. The chain joins TRBV6-5 to TRBJ1-6; TRBD1 matches at 11 bases. CDR1 is MNHEY, CDR2 SVGAGI, per germline. V gave up 6 bases and J gave up 9 bases; unmatched junction bases: 13. The CDR3 has 17 amino acids. This CDR3 reads CASSYGTGGHTTSPLHF. CDR3 nucleotide sequence: TGTGCCAGCAGCTACGGGACAGGGGGTCATACTACTTCACCCCTCCACTTT.

This clonotype has more than one count but fewer than ten. The chain links TRBV11-1 to TRBJ2-3, with D possibly matching TRBD1 (5 bases). The CDR3 consists of 14 residues. V was pared by 2 bases and J by 9 bases, with 15 bases between. Per germline, CDR1 SGHAT and CDR2 FQDESV (reference sequence). CDR3 sequence reads: CASSLTQAPGTQYF. The CDR3 nucleotides read TGTGCCAGCAGCTTAACACAGGCCCCCGGAACGCAGTATTTT.

This chain connects TRBV12-3 or TRBV12-4 to TRBJ2-7; D remains unclear. The CDR3 runs to 12 residues. Deletions cut 1 base from V and 8 bases from J, with 9 bases between. The DNA of the CDR3 is TGTGCCAGCAGTTTAGATCCGGGCCAGCAGTACTTC. This sequence encodes CASSLDPGQQYF.

This clonotype was seen more than once but under ten times. CDR3 sequence: CASSYPGGEMDSPLHF. The DNA of the CDR3 is TGTGCCAGCAGCTACCCCGGGGGCGAGATGGATTCACCCCTCCACTTT. The rearrangement links TRBV7-2 to TRBJ1-6; a possible D gene is TRBD1 (6 bases). In germline, CDR1 is SGHTA, CDR2 FQGNSA. Trimming stripped 4 bases from V and 8 bases from J, with 18 bases between. The CDR3 consists of 16 residues. Full variable domain (remainder filled in from reference TRBV7-2 and TRBJ1-6): GAGVSQSPSNKVTEKGKDVELRCDPISGHTALYWYRQSLGQGLEFLIYFQGNSAPDKSGLPSDRFSAERTGGSVSTLTIQRTQQEDSAVYLCASSYPGGEMDSPLHFGNGTRLTVT.

Regarding this clonotype: This may be a read error, as it is one base from a much larger clone. This sequence joins TRBV10-3 and TRBJ2-5, with D uncertain. The CDR3 has 14 residues. Per the germline V gene, CDR1 is ENHRY and CDR2 is SYGVKD. This CDR3 reads CAISEGEVAETRYF. CDR3 in DNA: TGTGCCATCAGTGAGGGGGAAGTTGCGGAGACCCGGTACTTC.

This clonotype was found a few times. The chain couples TRBV29-1 to TRBJ1-5; no clear D. Deletions cut 4 bases from V and 2 bases from J, with 9 bases between. Germline V lookup: CDR1 SQVTM, CDR2 ANQGSEA. The CDR3 sequence is 13 residues long. CDR3: CSVAGNGNQPQHF. The CDR3 bases are TGCAGCGTTGCTGGGAACGGCAATCAGCCCCAGCATTTT. Full variable domain (rest looked up from reference TRBV29-1 and TRBJ1-5): SAVISQKPSRDICQRGTSLTIQCQVDSQVTMMFWYRQQPGQSLTLIATANQGSEATYESGFVIDKFPISRPNLTFSTLTVSNMSPEDSSIYLCSVAGNGNQPQHFGDGTRLSIL.

The chain links TRBV20-1 to TRBJ2-4; tentatively, D is TRBD2 (6 bases). The DNA end is more similar to TRBJ2-5, so the J call may be wrong. CDR1 and CDR2 from the germline V gene are DFQATT and SNEGSKA (reference sequence). The CDR3 spans 13 residues. In DNA, the CDR3 is TGCAGTGCTATGGCGGGGAATGAGGAGACCCAGTACTTC. Amino acids: CSAMAGNEETQYF.

This clonotype came up a few times. The V gene is TRBV27, the J gene TRBJ2-7; unclear D gene. This CDR3 is 15 amino acids long. V lost 3 bases, J lost 0 bases, and 12 bases lay in between. CDR1 and CDR2 (germline): MNHEY, SMNVEV (reference sequence). The CDR3, as DNA: TGTGCCAGCAGTTTCTGCTGCATTAGCTCCTACGAGCAGTACTTC. It specifies CASSFCCISSYEQYF.